The clone carrying this TCR beta chain was recorded a few times. The antigen is not known. This sample is drawn from a study of cytomegalovirus exposure and HLA in healthy donors. The CDR3 extends over 15 amino acids. The germline V gene has CDR1 SGHVS and CDR2 FNYEAQ. With 4 bases removed from V and 3 bases from J, the gap between germline ends came to 12 bases. Study-wide results and caveats: Some V segments, TRBV6-2 and TRBV6-3 among them, were indistinguishable and were therefore excluded. Productive status was seen about 87% or about 30% of the time for most TCR beta V segments in an earlier analysis. Further analysis was carried out later, and it showed several of the most significant clusters appearing linked to common viral pathogens. Among CMV-associated TCR beta chains, most appeared HLA-restricted in a later analysis.

The PCR was carried out with 60 Vbeta primers and 13 Jbeta primers. Clones were read by immunoSEQ multiplex PCR, and TCRdb kept only the in-frame ones, dropping some. The sample includes 150,000 or so clones, about 80% of them seen just once. This receptor was identified in a young man in good health and CMV-seropositive. The sequencing sample was made of PBMCs. The chain is built from TRBV7-6 and TRBJ2-2; perhaps TRBD1 as D (5 bases). CDR3 region: CASSYGQGYTGELFF. The CDR3 bases are TGTGCCAGCAGCTATGGTCAGGGTTACACCGGGGAGCTGTTTTTT.